This T cell receptor (beta chain) appears in the sequencing data of a study of T-cell memory formation after mild COVID-19 (dated by TCRdb to the early 2020s). Regarding the study in general: Most TCR sequence clusters were specific to one of the two donors. In a couple of donors, T-cell clones that expanded and contracted after mild COVID-19 were followed by sequencing TCRalpha and TCRbeta repertoires longitudinally. Two young, previously healthy adult volunteers, one female and one male, were included in the cohort.

Ficoll-Paque density gradient centrifugation was the method used to isolate PBMCs. This sample was sequenced with an Illumina NovaSeq 6000. cDNA libraries for TCRalpha and TCRbeta were prepared by 5'RACE using constant-segment primers, with sample barcodes and unique molecular identifiers added. RNA was extracted from every sample with Trizol reagent. Libraries were amplified in two PCR steps, with a second sample barcode and Illumina TruSeq adapters added in the second step. Sequencing of the libraries was done on an Illumina NovaSeq, producing 2 x 150 bp paired-end reads. Under the source paper's analysis protocol: The reads were demultiplexed and collapsed into UMI-guided consensus sequences using migec v1.2.7. Using mixcr v2.1.11, UMI consensuses were aligned to TRA and TRB V and J templates and then assembled into clonotypes. Clonotypes were classified as expanded or contracted when called significant by both edgeR and NoisET, with noise models trained on biological replicates. For edgeR calls, a false discovery rate-adjusted p below 0.01 and a log2 fold-change threshold of 1 were applied. PCA with hierarchical clustering of max-normalized trajectories of the 1000 most abundant clonotypes was used as exploratory dynamics analysis. Separately sequenced CD4+ and CD8+ repertoires were used to assign the CD4 or CD8 phenotype of responding clones. TCRdb reanalyzed the raw reads on its own, using fastp at Q25 for trimming and MiXCR for clone calling, and kept in-frame beta chains. Each entry is one CDR3 protein sequence, shown with its most common DNA and genes. TCRdb's processing, not the study's, gives the V and J calls here. Across this sample there are under 650,000 distinct CDR3 sequences, with roughly 17% seen only once. Of the sample, approximately 12% falls within the top ten clones.

This clonotype was recorded a few times. Its specific antigen is unknown. Base qualities are missing; no much larger clone stands one base away. The CDR3 measures 14 amino acids from cysteine to phenylalanine. Just the 42-base CDR3 DNA is kept, in frame starting at base 1. Trimmed from V: 2 bases; trimmed from J: 5 bases; junction bases lacking a gene match: 3. From the germline V gene, CDR1 is SNHLY and CDR2 is FYNNEI. Broad study findings and their caveats: Some responding clones were found in pre-infection memory, which suggests that pre-existing cross-reactive memory T cells took part in the SARS-CoV-2 response. SARS-CoV-2 specificity of the second-wave clones peaking on day 37 was not confirmed. Contracting CD4+ clones were found mainly in CM and EM memory subsets, while CD8+ clones were enriched in EMRA. Only a couple of mild cases were covered in the study, and larger cohorts including severe cases with pre-infection samples were considered necessary. Clones contracting from day 15 to 85 had balanced CD4/CD8 phenotypes, while a second wave expanding from day 15 to 37 was biased towards CD4+.

This chain is built from TRBV2 and TRBJ1-5; 7 of the junction bases match TRBD1. The clonotype originates from an adult woman who had mild COVID-19 (a few samples of this study predate the infection). The sample titles of this study are shuffled in the database, so cell type and time point are left out; the donor was told from shared clones. Sample: PBMCs or a T cell subset sorted from them (not recorded which). The DNA reads as follows: TGTGCCAGCAGTGAAAGACAGGGTTATCAGCCCCAGCATTTT. Translated, it gives CASSERQGYQPQHF. The reference TRBV2 and TRBJ1-5 proteins fill in what lies around the CDR3, so the full variable domain reads EPEVTQTPSHQVTQMGQEVILRCVPISNHLYFYWYRQILGQKVEFLVSFYNNEISEKSEIFDDQFSVERPDGSNFTLKIRSTKLEDSAMYFCASSERQGYQPQHFGDGTRLSIL.